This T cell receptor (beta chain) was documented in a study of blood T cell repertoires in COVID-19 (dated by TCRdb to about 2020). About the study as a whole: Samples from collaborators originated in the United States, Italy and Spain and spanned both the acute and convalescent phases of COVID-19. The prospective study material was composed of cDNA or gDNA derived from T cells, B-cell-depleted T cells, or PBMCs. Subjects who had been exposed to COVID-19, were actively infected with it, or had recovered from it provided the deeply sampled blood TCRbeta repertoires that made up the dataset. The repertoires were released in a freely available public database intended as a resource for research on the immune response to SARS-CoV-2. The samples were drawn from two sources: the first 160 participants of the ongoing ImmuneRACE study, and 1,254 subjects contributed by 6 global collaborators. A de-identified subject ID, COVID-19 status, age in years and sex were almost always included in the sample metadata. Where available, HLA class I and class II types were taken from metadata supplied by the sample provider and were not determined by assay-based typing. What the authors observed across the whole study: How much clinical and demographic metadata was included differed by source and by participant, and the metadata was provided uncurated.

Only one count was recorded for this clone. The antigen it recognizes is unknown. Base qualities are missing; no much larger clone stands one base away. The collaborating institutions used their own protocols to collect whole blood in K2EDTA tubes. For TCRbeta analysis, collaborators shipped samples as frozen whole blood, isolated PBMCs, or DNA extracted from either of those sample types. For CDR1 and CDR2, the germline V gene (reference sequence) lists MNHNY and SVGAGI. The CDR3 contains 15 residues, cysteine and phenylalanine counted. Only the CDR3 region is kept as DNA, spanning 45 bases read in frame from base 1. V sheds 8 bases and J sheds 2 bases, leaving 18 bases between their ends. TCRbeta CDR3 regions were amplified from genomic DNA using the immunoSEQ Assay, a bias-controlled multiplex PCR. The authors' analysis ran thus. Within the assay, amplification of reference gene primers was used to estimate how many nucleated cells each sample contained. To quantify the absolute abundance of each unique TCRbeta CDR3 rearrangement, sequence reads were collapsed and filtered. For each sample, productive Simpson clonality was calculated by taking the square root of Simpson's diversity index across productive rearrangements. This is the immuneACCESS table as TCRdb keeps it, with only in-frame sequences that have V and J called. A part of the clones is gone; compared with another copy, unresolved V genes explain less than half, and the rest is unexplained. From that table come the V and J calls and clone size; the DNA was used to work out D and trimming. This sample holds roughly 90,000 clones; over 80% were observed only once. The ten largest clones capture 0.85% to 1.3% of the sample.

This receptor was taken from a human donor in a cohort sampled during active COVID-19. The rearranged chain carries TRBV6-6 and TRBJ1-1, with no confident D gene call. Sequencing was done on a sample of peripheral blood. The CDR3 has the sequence CASPPRRELNTEAFF. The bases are TGTGCCAGCCCCCCGCGGAGGGAGTTAAACACTGAAGCTTTCTTT.